Following are 30 T cell receptor beta chains from one sample sequenced in a study of CD8 T cells in Susac syndrome. Reverse transcription of roughly 0.5 to 1 ug RNA was carried out with random hexamers. Via MiXCR, TCRdb re-called the immunoSEQ multiplex PCR reads, giving one row per CDR3 protein. Of approximately 120,000 distinct CDR3 sequences in the sample, 85% to 95% were seen once. Sequences were obtained from CD8+ T cells from PBMCs. The receptors were gathered from a human donor with multiple sclerosis.

CDR3 protein: CASRTQGRSGNTIYF. The CDR3, as DNA: TGTGCCAGCAGGACGCAGGGACGCTCTGGAAACACCATATATTTT. The chain has TRBV28 and TRBJ1-3; perhaps TRBD1 as D (5 bases). The V gene's germline CDR1 is MDHEN and CDR2 SYDVKM. CDR3 length equals 15 residues. V was clipped by 6 bases and J by 0 bases, with 12 bases between them.

This chain links TRBV12-3 or TRBV12-4 with TRBJ2-3, with 7 bases lining up with TRBD2. Trimming at V came to 2 bases and at J to 5 bases, leaving 7 bases not matched to a gene. CDR3 length: 15 amino acids. The CDR3 region has the DNA TGTGCCAGCAGTTTATCCCCCCCGGGAGGAGATACGCAGTATTTT. Encoded protein: CASSLSPPGGDTQYF.

This chain joins TRBV15 and TRBJ1-2; D gene unclear. The CDR3 loop spans 12 amino acids. Deletions cut 5 bases from V and 8 bases from J, with 12 bases between. Germline-derived CDR1 and CDR2 are LNHNV and YYDKDF (reference sequence). The CDR3 reads CATSRHPRGYTF. CDR3 coding DNA: TGTGCCACCAGCCGACACCCGCGGGGCTACACCTTC.

The chain couples TRBV20-1 to TRBJ1-1; perhaps TRBD1 as D (5 bases). The V gene lost 6 bases and the J gene lost 1 base, with 15 bases spanning the gap. The germline CDR1 and CDR2 sequences are DFQATT and SNEGSKA (reference sequence). This CDR3 has 14 residues. The CDR3 coding sequence is TGCAGTGCCCCCGCCGGGGGTTGGAACACTGAAGCTTTCTTT. Its protein product is CSAPAGGWNTEAFF.

In this sample, this clonotype turned up once. V is TRBV5-4 and J is TRBJ1-4; 9 bases are shared with TRBD1. The CDR3 is 14 amino acids. Germline CDR1 and CDR2: SGHNT and YYREEE (reference sequence). Trimming removed 4 bases from V and 7 bases from J; junction bases left unmatched: 5. In DNA, the CDR3 is TGTGCCAGCAGCCCGGACAGGGGAGGTGAAAAACTGTTTTTT. Residues: CASSPDRGGEKLFF.

This clonotype has a handful of counts. This rearrangement joins TRBV5-6 to TRBJ2-7, with 7 bases identical to TRBD1. The V and J ends lost 4 bases and 3 bases, in that order; junction bases with no gene match: 7. The CDR3 sequence is 14 residues long. The germline gives CDR1 SGHDT, CDR2 YYEEEE. The CDR3 DNA follows: TGTGCCAGCAGCCCGGGACAGACTCTCTACGAGCAGTACGTC. It specifies CASSPGQTLYEQYV.

The chain couples TRBV4-1 to TRBJ2-5; TRBD1 matches at 7 bases. The germline gives CDR1 MGHRA, CDR2 YSYEKL. This CDR3 spans 14 amino acids. With 0 bases clipped from V and 6 bases from J, the junction kept 4 bases outside the gene matches. The DNA of the CDR3 is TGCGCCAGCAGCCAAGAACAGGGGATCAAGACCCAGTACTTC. It codes for CASSQEQGIKTQYF.

The chain employs TRBV11-3 and TRBJ2-3, with D perhaps TRBD2 (5 bases). Between the trimmed V and J ends, which lost 0 bases and 4 bases, there was a span of 11 bases. Germline CDR1 reads SGHNT; CDR2 reads YENEEA. There are 15 residues in the CDR3. This chain's CDR3 is CASSLEVGASDTQYF. The CDR3 coding sequence is TGTGCCAGCAGCTTAGAGGTGGGAGCCTCAGATACGCAGTATTTT.

This rearrangement joins TRBV12-3 or TRBV12-4 to TRBJ2-3, with D unclear. Trimming left V 6 bases short and J 5 bases short, with 12 bases between. The CDR3 contains 13 residues. CDR3 sequence: CASSPRPGDTQYF. CDR3 in DNA: TGTGCCAGCAGCCCCCGGCCGGGAGATACGCAGTATTTT.

This clonotype has a handful of counts. The chain employs TRBV9 and TRBJ2-2; D is ambiguous. Per the germline V gene, CDR1 is SGDLS and CDR2 is YYNGEE. The CDR3 is 13 amino acids. Trimming took 4 bases from V and 2 from J, leaving 6 bases between them. CDR3: CASSSTNTGELFF. In DNA, the CDR3 is TGTGCCAGCAGCTCTACAAACACCGGGGAGCTGTTTTTT.

V usage is TRBV19 and J usage is TRBJ2-7; D possibly corresponds to TRBD2 (5 bases). V dropped 1 base and J dropped 4 bases, with 11 bases sitting between them. The CDR3 sequence is 14 residues long. From germline, CDR1 is LNHDA and CDR2 SQIVND (reference sequence). This CDR3 reads CASSIGGSRYEQYF. In DNA, the CDR3 is TGTGCCAGTAGTATAGGTGGGAGTCGGTACGAGCAGTACTTC.

The V and J genes are TRBV4-1 and TRBJ2-7; D is possibly TRBD1 (5 bases). The CDR3 loop spans 17 amino acids. Germline V gene lookup returns CDR1 MGHRA and CDR2 YSYEKL. The V end was cut by 0 bases, the J end by 6 bases, with 21 bases between. In DNA form, the CDR3 reads TGCGCCAGCAGCCAAGATCAGGCCGGGTTCAGGGCTCGCGAGCAGTACTTC. It yields the protein CASSQDQAGFRAREQYF.

J is TRBJ1-1 and V is TRBV28; TRBD1 might be the D (5 bases). V was trimmed by 6 bases and J by 3 bases, leaving 14 bases between them. Germline V gene lookup returns CDR1 MDHEN and CDR2 SYDVKM. CDR3 length equals 14 residues. CDR3 loop: CASSLPQGHTEAFF. The CDR3 bases are TGTGCCAGCAGCCTTCCTCAGGGTCACACTGAAGCTTTCTTT. Full variable domain (remainder filled in from reference TRBV28 and TRBJ1-1): DVKVTQSSRYLVKRTGEKVFLECVQDMDHENMFWYRQDPGLGLRLIYFSYDVKMKEKGDIPEGYSVSREKKERFSLILESASTNQTSMYLCASSLPQGHTEAFFGQGTRLTVV.

The chain links TRBV11-2 to TRBJ2-4, with 9 bases fitting TRBD2. Germline CDR1 SGHAT, CDR2 FQNNGV. The CDR3 is made up of 16 amino acids. V trimming: 5 bases; J trimming: 8 bases; junction bases outside the gene matches: 13. The CDR3 nucleotides are TGTGCCAGCAGCCCTGATCCGCGGGAGGGGCGAGACATTCAGTACTTC. Its translation: CASSPDPREGRDIQYF.

The V call is TRBV4-1, the J call TRBJ2-2; TRBD1 might be the D (5 bases). V shed 4 bases and J shed 4 bases, with 13 bases lying between them. This CDR3 is 15 amino acids long. Germline CDR1 reads MGHRA; CDR2 reads YSYEKL. CDR3 sequence (DNA): TGCGCCAGCAGCCCAGCAGGGTTCGGCACCGGGGAGCTGTTTTTT. It translates to CASSPAGFGTGELFF.

This sequence joins TRBV7-9 and TRBJ1-1; D remains ambiguous. Trimming cost V 3 bases and J 8 bases, with 10 bases left between them. Germline CDR1 SEHNR, CDR2 FQNEAQ (reference sequence). This CDR3 spans 12 amino acids. The CDR3 DNA is TGTGCCAGCAGCTTGTCTCCCCTAGAAGCTTTCTTT. This sequence encodes CASSLSPLEAFF. Variable domain in full (rest from reference TRBV7-9 and TRBJ1-1): DTGVSQNPRHKITKRGQNVTFRCDPISEHNRLYWYRQTLGQGPEFLTYFQNEAQLEKSRLLSDRFSAERPKGSFSTLEIQRTEQGDSAMYLCASSLSPLEAFFGQGTRLTVV.

The chain's CDR3 is CASSPSAGNTEAFF. For the CDR3, the DNA is TGTGCCAGCTCACCGTCGGCGGGGAACACTGAAGCTTTCTTT. The chain employs TRBV18 and TRBJ1-1, with no clear D. Germline V CDR1 and CDR2: KGHSH, LQKENI. Between the trimmed V and J ends, which lost 3 bases and 1 base, there was a span of 9 bases. This CDR3 region has 14 residues.

The CDR3 loop is CSVDPGGSGYEQYF. The CDR3 region has the DNA TGCAGCGTTGACCCTGGGGGATCCGGCTACGAGCAGTACTTC. The chain couples TRBV29-1 to TRBJ2-7; D possibly uses TRBD1 or TRBD2 (5 bases each). Looked up from germline, CDR1 is SQVTM and CDR2 is ANQGSEA. The CDR3 has 14 amino acids. V lost 3 bases and J lost 3, with 15 bases in between.

The genes are TRBV28 and TRBJ2-3, with 7 positions matching TRBD2. Germline V gene lookup returns CDR1 MDHEN and CDR2 SYDVKM. The junction had 7 bases not matched to a gene; V was cut back by 2 bases and J by 5 bases. CDR3 length: 15 amino acids. The CDR3 DNA follows: TGTGCCAGCAGTTTAGAGGCGGGGGAAGGAGATACGCAGTATTTT. It is translated as CASSLEAGEGDTQYF.

J is TRBJ2-1 and V is TRBV5-1; D gene unclear. Trimming stripped 0 bases from V and 3 bases from J, with 10 bases between. CDR1 is SGHRS and CDR2 is YFSETQ in the germline V gene. The CDR3 spans 15 residues. CDR3 in DNA: TGCGCCAGCAGCTTGGCAGGCAGTGTCTACAATGAGCAGTTCTTC. It yields the protein CASSLAGSVYNEQFF.

The genes are TRBV9 and TRBJ2-2, with 11 bases matching TRBD2. The CDR3 has 18 amino acids. Unmatched junction bases numbered 9, after V lost 4 bases and J lost 1 base. CDR1 is SGDLS, CDR2 YYNGEE, per germline. The CDR3 nucleotides are TGTGCCAGCAGCCCTAGGACTAGCGGGCCCGTGAACACCGGGGAGCTGTTTTTT. Its translation: CASSPRTSGPVNTGELFF.

The chain employs TRBV5-8 and TRBJ1-2; 8 positions agree with TRBD1. Losses at the gene ends were 3 bases for V and 5 bases for J; bases not matched to a gene: 6. This CDR3 region has 14 residues. Germline V gene data show CDR1 as SGHTS and CDR2 as YDEGEE. CDR3 bases: TGTGCCAGCAGCTCCCCGGGACAGGTATATGGCTACACCTTC. Translation: CASSSPGQVYGYTF.

J is TRBJ2-7 and V is TRBV23-1, with D maybe TRBD2 (6 bases). Being an ORF, TRBV23-1 has a function that is uncertain. V was cut by 2 bases and J by 2 bases, with 10 bases left in between. This CDR3 has 14 residues. CDR3 protein: CASSQGPGAYEQYV. In DNA, the CDR3 is TGCGCCAGCAGTCAAGGACCGGGGGCCTACGAGCAGTACGTC.

The chain combines TRBV7-9 with TRBJ2-1; D assignment may be TRBD1 or TRBD2 (6 bases each). Trimming removed 5 bases from V and 13 bases from J, with 12 bases in between. CDR1 and CDR2 (germline): SEHNR, FQNEAQ (reference sequence). This CDR3 contains 11 residues. CDR3 coding DNA: TGTGCCAGCAGCCCCGGGGGCCCACAGTTCTTC. This sequence encodes CASSPGGPQFF.

J is TRBJ2-7 and V is TRBV27; D perhaps matches TRBD2 (6 bases). The CDR3 length is 13 residues. Per the germline V gene, CDR1 is MNHEY and CDR2 is SMNVEV (reference sequence). V lost 2 bases to trimming and J lost 5 bases, with 10 bases between them. This chain's CDR3 is CASSLGRGNEQYF. In DNA, the CDR3 is TGTGCCAGCAGTTTAGGGCGGGGTAACGAGCAGTACTTC.

This sequence joins TRBV19 and TRBJ1-1, with TRBD1 matching over 7 bases. V was clipped by 3 bases and J by 2 bases; unmatched bases: 6. CDR1 LNHDA and CDR2 SQIVND come from the germline V gene (reference sequence). The length of the CDR3 is 15 residues. The CDR3 DNA reads as TGTGCCAGTAGTATCAACAGGGGTTCCAACACTGAAGCTTTCTTT. This translates into CASSINRGSNTEAFF.

CDR3 loop: CASSPLVPYNEQFF. In DNA, the CDR3 is TGTGCCAGCAGTCCACTAGTGCCCTACAATGAGCAGTTCTTC. The chain joins TRBV27 to TRBJ2-1; tentative D call: TRBD2 (5 bases). V lost 5 bases and J lost 2, with 10 bases in between. This CDR3 spans 14 amino acids. CDR1 and CDR2 (germline): MNHEY, SMNVEV (reference sequence).

The V call is TRBV14, the J call TRBJ1-2; D remains unclear. Trimming cost V 0 bases and J 0 bases, with 8 bases left between them. CDR1 is SGHDN and CDR2 is FVKESK in the germline V gene. The CDR3 has 15 residues. The CDR3 protein is CASSQDVRTNYGYTF. The CDR3 region has the DNA TGTGCCAGCAGCCAAGACGTCAGGACTAACTATGGCTACACCTTC.

This sequence joins TRBV5-1 and TRBJ2-5, with 7 positions matching TRBD2. The junction had 11 bases not matched to a gene; V was cut back by 6 bases and J by 3 bases. The CDR3 is made up of 15 amino acids. Germline values: CDR1 SGHRS, CDR2 YFSETQ. In DNA, the CDR3 is TGCGCCAGCACCCGGGGAGCGGGACCAGAAGAGACCCAGTACTTC. Its protein is CASTRGAGPEETQYF.

The rearrangement joins TRBV19 to TRBJ1-6; a possible D gene is TRBD1 (5 bases). Germline V gene lookup returns CDR1 LNHDA and CDR2 SQIVND (reference sequence). CDR3 length equals 13 residues. V was trimmed by 8 bases and J by 9 bases, leaving 14 bases between them. CDR3 residues: CASSSGLGSPLHF. The CDR3 nucleotides read TGTGCCAGTTCGTCAGGGTTGGGTTCACCCCTCCACTTT.